Below are 22 T cell receptor beta chains sequenced from a single sample in a study of identical twins. TCRdb re-called the 5' RACE reads with MiXCR, one entry per CDR3 protein. This sample carries around 220,000 distinct CDR3 sequences, roughly a tenth of them seen once, and the ten largest clones take roughly 10%. Sequenced material: memory T cells sorted from blood. The origin of the receptors is a man aged 45-65 years in good health.

This clonotype came up many times. The chain has TRBV5-1 and TRBJ2-7, with D perhaps matching TRBD2 (5 bases). From germline, CDR1 is SGHRS and CDR2 YFSETQ. The germline V and J ends were trimmed by 0 bases and 3 bases, with 7 bases remaining between them. The CDR3 extends over 13 amino acids. DNA for the CDR3: TGCGCCAGCAGCTTGGGGGGAGACTACGAGCAGTACTTC. Residues: CASSLGGDYEQYF.

The genes are TRBV7-2 and TRBJ2-2; the D is unclear. The CDR3 sequence is 13 residues long. Germline V lookup: CDR1 SGHTA, CDR2 FQGNSA. Trimming pared 4 bases from V and 7 bases from J, leaving 10 bases between. CDR3 coding DNA: TGTGCCAGCAGCTCCTGGGGTGGCGGGGAGCTGTTTTTT. Its translation is CASSSWGGGELFF. The whole variable domain, filled in from reference TRBV7-2 and TRBJ2-2, reads GAGVSQSPSNKVTEKGKDVELRCDPISGHTALYWYRQSLGQGLEFLIYFQGNSAPDKSGLPSDRFSAERTGGSVSTLTIQRTQQEDSAVYLCASSSWGGGELFFGEGSRLTVL.

The J gene is TRBJ2-7, the V gene TRBV28; D ambiguous. Germline CDR1 is MDHEN and CDR2 is SYDVKM. CDR3 size: 15 residues. The ends were cut back, 5 bases at V and 4 bases at J, with 18 bases in the middle. The CDR3 nucleotides read TGTGCCAGCAGTCCCCTCTCGTGGAGTATGTACGAGCAGTACTTC. Translated, it gives CASSPLSWSMYEQYF.

There are many counts of this clonotype. The chain employs TRBV7-2 and TRBJ1-2; 11 positions agree with TRBD1. The germline CDR1 and CDR2 sequences are SGHTA and FQGNSA. The CDR3 totals 15 residues. J was trimmed by 7 bases and V by 5 bases; bases with no gene match: 9. CDR3 nucleotide sequence: TGTGCCAGCAGCGCAAACACCGGGACAGGGGGTGGCTACACCTTC. Amino acid sequence: CASSANTGTGGGYTF.

The table lists this clonotype with many counts. The chain uses TRBV24-1 and TRBJ2-1; 13 bases align to TRBD2. Unmatched junction bases numbered 18, after V lost 5 bases and J lost 0 bases. CDR3 length equals 22 residues. CDR1 KGHDR and CDR2 SFDVKD come from the germline V gene. CDR3 DNA: TGTGCCACCAGTGGCCCCTTAACTAGCGGGGGGGAGTCTATGAGCTCCTACAATGAGCAGTTCTTC. It specifies CATSGPLTSGGESMSSYNEQFF.

This clonotype showed up many times. This chain links TRBV11-2 with TRBJ2-7; D ambiguous. Germline CDR1 SGHAT, CDR2 FQNNGV. Trimming removed 0 bases at V and 2 bases at J, with 8 bases between. This CDR3 has 14 amino acids. In DNA form, the CDR3 reads TGTGCCAGCAGCTTAGATCATGGAGCCTACGAGCAGTACTTC. Translated, it gives CASSLDHGAYEQYF.

This clonotype was seen many times. V gene TRBV4-1 combines with J gene TRBJ2-7; no definite D call. The germline V and J ends were trimmed by 6 bases and 0 bases, with 12 bases remaining between them. Per the germline V gene, CDR1 is MGHRA and CDR2 is YSYEKL. The CDR3 loop spans 14 amino acids. The chain's CDR3 is CASRVTASSYEQYF. The CDR3 coding sequence is TGCGCCAGCAGGGTGACGGCTTCCTCCTACGAGCAGTACTTC.

V is TRBV20-1 and J is TRBJ1-4; D not resolved. The CDR3 covers 14 residues. CDR1 and CDR2 from the germline V gene are DFQATT and SNEGSKA (reference sequence). V was cut by 1 base and J by 3 bases, with 9 bases left in between. The DNA of the CDR3 is TGCAGTGCTAGAGCGGGGAGAGCTAATGAAAAACTGTTTTTT. Protein: CSARAGRANEKLFF.

Many counts were recorded for this clonotype. The chain uses TRBV20-1 and TRBJ2-2, with D uncertain. Germline V lookup: CDR1 DFQATT, CDR2 SNEGSKA (reference sequence). Trimming stripped 3 bases from V and 8 bases from J, with 13 bases between. This CDR3 is 13 amino acids long. CDR3 DNA: TGCAGTGCTAGCGCCACGGTGAGAGGGGAGCTGTTTTTT. It is translated as CSASATVRGELFF.

The chain combines TRBV3-1 with TRBJ2-1, with 11 bases lining up with TRBD2. The CDR3 totals 16 residues. The trim removed 1 base at V and 9 bases at J, leaving 8 bases unmatched. In germline, CDR1 is LGHDT, CDR2 YNNKEL (reference sequence). The DNA of the CDR3 is TGTGCCAGCAGCCAAGTATTACTAGCGGGGGTACTTGAGCAGTTCTTC. Encoded protein: CASSQVLLAGVLEQFF.

This clonotype occurred many times. The chain joins TRBV11-1 to TRBJ2-1, with TRBD2 matching 12 bases. The CDR3 spans 16 residues. From germline, CDR1 is SGHAT and CDR2 FQDESV (reference sequence). The junction had 5 bases not matched to a gene; V was cut back by 6 bases and J by 2 bases. CDR3 sequence (DNA): TGTGCCAGCAGTCCACCTAGCGGGAGGGCCTACAATGAGCAGTTCTTC. It codes for CASSPPSGRAYNEQFF.

The chain is built from TRBV12-3 or TRBV12-4 and TRBJ1-1; weak D call: TRBD1 (5 bases). With 6 bases removed from V and 0 bases from J, the gap between germline ends came to 11 bases. This CDR3 region has 14 residues. The chain's CDR3 is CASSSDTLNTEAFF. CDR3 bases: TGTGCCAGCAGCTCGGACACCCTGAACACTGAAGCTTTCTTT.

This clonotype was counted many times. The rearrangement uses TRBV5-1 and TRBJ2-3; TRBD1 aligns across 11 bases. Germline V gene lookup returns CDR1 SGHRS and CDR2 YFSETQ. This CDR3 contains 15 residues. The V segment lost 4 bases and the J segment 5 bases; nucleotides outside the gene matches: 6. CDR3 in DNA: TGCGCCAGCAGCCCCGGGACAGGGGGAGTAGATACGCAGTATTTT. Translating gives CASSPGTGGVDTQYF.

The table lists this clonotype with many counts. The V call is TRBV10-2, the J call TRBJ2-3; 7 bases agree with TRBD2. The CDR3 runs 13 residues. J lost 4 bases, V lost 8 bases, and 6 bases had no gene match. Germline V CDR1 and CDR2: WSHSY, SAAADI. The CDR3 loop reads CASSGGGADTQYF. The CDR3 DNA reads as TGCGCCAGCTCGGGGGGAGGGGCAGATACGCAGTATTTT.

At least ten counts were recorded for this clonotype. The genes are TRBV10-3 and TRBJ2-7, with a tentative D call TRBD1 (6 bases). The CDR3 has 14 amino acids. Germline V gene lookup returns CDR1 ENHRY and CDR2 SYGVKD. Between the trimmed V and J ends, which lost 11 bases and 0 bases, there was a span of 17 bases. CDR3 DNA: TGTGCCTCAAAGACAGGAACCTACTCCTACGAGCAGTACTTC. As protein: CASKTGTYSYEQYF.

This clonotype has at least ten counts. The chain combines TRBV6-2 or TRBV6-3 with TRBJ2-1; 13 nucleotides agree with TRBD2. CDR1 and CDR2 (germline): MNHEY, SVGEGT. V was clipped by 6 bases and J by 6 bases; unmatched bases: 5. The CDR3 runs 15 residues. Here the CDR3 DNA reads TGTGCCAGCAGCCTAACTAGCGGGAGGGCCAATGAGCAGTTCTTC. This codes for CASSLTSGRANEQFF.

This clonotype was seen only a few times. The rearrangement joins TRBV20-1 to TRBJ2-7, with TRBD2 matching 14 bases. CDR1 DFQATT and CDR2 SNEGSKA come from the germline V gene (reference sequence). With 5 bases clipped from V and 4 bases from J, the junction kept 10 bases outside the gene matches. The CDR3 consists of 16 residues. The CDR3 is CSAYSGTSGRPYEQYF. CDR3 in DNA: TGCAGTGCTTATTCCGGGACTAGCGGGAGACCTTACGAGCAGTACTTC.

The sample holds many counts of this clonotype. The V call is TRBV29-1, the J call TRBJ2-3, with 10 positions matching TRBD1. The V segment lost 3 bases and the J segment 2 bases; nucleotides outside the gene matches: 2. The CDR3 spans 14 residues. CDR1 is SQVTM and CDR2 is ANQGSEA in the germline V gene. This chain's CDR3 is CSVEGQGNTDTQYF. The CDR3 DNA follows: TGCAGCGTTGAGGGACAGGGGAACACAGATACGCAGTATTTT.

This clonotype was counted at least ten times. The chain is built from TRBV6-2 or TRBV6-3 and TRBJ2-7; no firm D call. The CDR3 extends over 13 amino acids. V lost 1 base and J 0 bases, leaving 4 bases between the germline ends. Germline V gene lookup returns CDR1 MNHEY and CDR2 SVGEGT. CDR3: CASSYLGSYEQYF. The CDR3 DNA follows: TGTGCCAGCAGTTACTTAGGCTCCTACGAGCAGTACTTC.

This clonotype appeared a few times. The V gene is TRBV2, the J gene TRBJ1-1; possible D gene TRBD1, 5 bases. The length of the CDR3 is 13 residues. Germline V gene data show CDR1 as SNHLY and CDR2 as FYNNEI. Trimming took 7 bases from V and 4 from J, leaving 13 bases between them. This chain's CDR3 is CASIRGLGTEAFF. The DNA for the CDR3 is TGTGCCAGCATACGGGGCCTGGGCACTGAAGCTTTCTTT.

This clonotype was found a few times. V gene TRBV28 combines with J gene TRBJ2-3, with 10 bases that match TRBD2. The CDR3 length is 15 residues. Germline values: CDR1 MDHEN, CDR2 SYDVKM. V lost 7 bases to trimming and J lost 2 bases; unmatched junction nucleotides: 6. In nucleotides, the CDR3 is TGTGCCAGCAACAGACTAGCGGGCGTCACAGATACGCAGTATTTT. It translates to CASNRLAGVTDTQYF.

The chain has TRBV2 and TRBJ2-3; D is unclear. The CDR3 spans 10 residues. Germline assignment: CDR1 SNHLY and CDR2 FYNNEI. The V end lost 11 bases, the J end lost 2 bases, and 5 bases lay between the germline ends. This CDR3 is CAGATDTQYF. The DNA of the CDR3 is TGTGCCGGTGCCACAGATACGCAGTATTTT.